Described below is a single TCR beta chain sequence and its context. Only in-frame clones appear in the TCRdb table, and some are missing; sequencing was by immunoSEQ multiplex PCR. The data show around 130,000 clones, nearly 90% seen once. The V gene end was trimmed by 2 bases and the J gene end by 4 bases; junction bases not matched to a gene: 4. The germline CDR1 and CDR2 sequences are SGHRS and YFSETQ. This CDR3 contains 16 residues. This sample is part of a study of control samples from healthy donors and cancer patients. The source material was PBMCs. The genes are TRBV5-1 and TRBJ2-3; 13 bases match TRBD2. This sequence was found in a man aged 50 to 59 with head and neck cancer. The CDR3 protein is CASSFGLAGVADTQYF. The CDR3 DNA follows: TGCGCCAGCAGCTTCGGACTAGCGGGAGTAGCAGATACGCAGTATTTT.